These 12 T cell receptor beta chains came from one sample sequenced in a study of blood T cell repertoires in COVID-19. Clones were sequenced by immunoSEQ multiplex PCR, and TCRdb holds only the in-frame ones, with some missing. The sample has about 190,000 clones, 60% to 80% seen once; the top ten hold roughly 17%. Material: peripheral blood. These TCRs come from a man between 60 and 75 years old with active or convalescent COVID-19.

The V and J genes are TRBV18 and TRBJ2-7; 9 bases align to TRBD2. This CDR3 is 14 amino acids long. Looked up from germline, CDR1 is KGHSH and CDR2 is LQKENI. V shed 10 bases, J shed 6 bases, and the junction held 13 bases outside the gene matches. CDR3 protein: CATSELAGVGEQYF. CDR3 DNA sequence: TGTGCCACCTCCGAATTAGCGGGAGTAGGCGAGCAGTACTTC. Drawing the rest from reference TRBV18 and TRBJ2-7, the complete variable domain is NAGVMQNPRHLVRRRGQEARLRCSPMKGHSHVYWYRQLPEEGLKFMVYLQKENIIDESGMPKERFSAEFPKEGPSILRIQQVVRGDSAAYFCATSELAGVGEQYFGPGTRLTVT.

This clone was counted ten times or more. This chain uses TRBV4-1 with TRBJ1-6; 7 positions agree with TRBD1. Germline V gene lookup returns CDR1 MGHRA and CDR2 YSYEKL. With 5 bases clipped from V and 6 bases from J, the junction kept 4 bases outside the gene matches. The CDR3 contains 14 residues. CDR3 sequence: CASSLRQGNSPLHF. In DNA, the CDR3 is TGCGCCAGCAGCTTGCGACAGGGTAATTCACCCCTCCACTTT.

The rearrangement links TRBV27 to TRBJ2-1; TRBD2 aligns across 7 bases. Germline V gene lookup returns CDR1 MNHEY and CDR2 SMNVEV (reference sequence). Trimming cost V 6 bases and J 6 bases; bases outside gene matches: 8. This CDR3 has 14 residues. This chain's CDR3 is CASRLGGSPNEQFF. The CDR3, as DNA: TGTGCCAGCAGGCTGGGCGGGAGTCCCAATGAGCAGTTCTTC.

Only a few counts were recorded for this clone. The gene calls are TRBV6-5 and TRBJ2-7; 9 bases align to TRBD1. V gave up 0 bases and J gave up 7 bases; unmatched junction bases: 7. Germline V gives CDR1 MNHEY, CDR2 SVGAGI. The CDR3 is 15 amino acids. The CDR3 DNA follows: TGTGCCAGCAGTTACTCTGCGACAGGGGGAATTGAGCAGTACTTC. Amino acids: CASSYSATGGIEQYF.

The count of this clone is one. The J gene is TRBJ1-2, the V gene TRBV21-1. TRBV21-1 corresponds to a pseudogene. The CDR3 runs 13 residues. CDR3 protein: CASSKEEGYGYTF. CDR3 DNA: TGTGCCAGCAGCAAAGAGGAGGGTTACGGCTACACCTTC.

The gene calls are TRBV7-7 and TRBJ1-3; 10 nucleotides match TRBD1. Germline-derived CDR1 and CDR2 are SSHAT and FNYEAQ (reference sequence). The CDR3 runs 15 residues. The junction had 3 bases not matched to a gene; V was cut back by 5 bases and J by 2 bases. This chain's CDR3 is CASSRGQGPGNTIYF. Here the CDR3 DNA reads TGTGCCAGCAGCCGGGGACAGGGGCCTGGAAACACCATATATTTT.

The chain carries TRBV28 and TRBJ2-7; tentative D call: TRBD1 (6 bases). Trimming removed 6 bases from V and 3 bases from J, with 18 bases in between. Germline CDR1 MDHEN, CDR2 SYDVKM. CDR3 length equals 15 residues. The CDR3, as DNA: TGTGCCAGCAGCCCTCCCGGGACAAATCTCTACGAGCAGTACTTC. Its protein product is CASSPPGTNLYEQYF. Filled out from reference TRBV28 and TRBJ2-7, the complete variable domain reads DVKVTQSSRYLVKRTGEKVFLECVQDMDHENMFWYRQDPGLGLRLIYFSYDVKMKEKGDIPEGYSVSREKKERFSLILESASTNQTSMYLCASSPPGTNLYEQYFGPGTRLTVT.

This chain joins TRBV2 and TRBJ2-5, with no clear D. V was trimmed by 7 bases and J by 2 bases, leaving 5 bases between them. CDR1 is SNHLY, CDR2 FYNNEI, per germline. This CDR3 has 11 residues. The CDR3 DNA reads TGTGCCAGCAATATTCAAGAGACCCAGTACTTC. Translating gives CASNIQETQYF. Combining the CDR3 with reference TRBV2 and TRBJ2-5 gives the whole variable domain EPEVTQTPSHQVTQMGQEVILRCVPISNHLYFYWYRQILGQKVEFLVSFYNNEISEKSEIFDDQFSVERPDGSNFTLKIRSTKLEDSAMYFCASNIQETQYFGPGTRLLVL.

CDR3 region: CASSLDFAQGGYTF. The DNA for the CDR3 is TGTGCCAGCAGCTTAGATTTTGCGCAGGGTGGCTACACCTTC. The genes are TRBV11-3 and TRBJ1-2; perhaps TRBD1 as D (5 bases). Germline V gene lookup returns CDR1 SGHNT and CDR2 YENEEA. The CDR3 spans 14 residues. The ends were cut back, 0 bases at V and 7 bases at J, with 12 bases in the middle. Using reference TRBV11-3 and TRBJ1-2 for the parts outside the CDR3, the full variable domain is EAGVVQSPRYKIIEKKQPVAFWCNPISGHNTLYWYLQNLGQGPELLIRYENEEAVDDSQLPKDRFSAERLKGVDSTLKIQPAELGDSAVYLCASSLDFAQGGYTFGSGTRLTVV.

V usage is TRBV6-5 and J usage is TRBJ1-2; 7 bases are shared with TRBD1. The V gene's germline CDR1 is MNHEY and CDR2 SVGAGI. This CDR3 region has 15 residues. J was trimmed by 1 base and V by 9 bases; bases with no gene match: 11. In DNA form, the CDR3 reads TGTGCCAGTTTCCCGGGAGGGGGCTTTAACTATGGCTACACCTTC. Its translation: CASFPGGGFNYGYTF.

J is TRBJ2-3 and V is TRBV30, with D perhaps TRBD2 (6 bases). Germline loops: CDR1 GTSNPN, CDR2 SVGIG (reference sequence). This CDR3 has 14 amino acids. CDR3 in amino acids: CAAGRTRSTDTQYF. DNA of the CDR3: TGTGCGGCGGGGAGAACGCGGAGCACAGATACGCAGTATTTT.

Concerning this clone: Other nucleotide sequences from this sample produce the same CDR3. The chain employs TRBV6-2 or TRBV6-3 and TRBJ1-5, with 7 bases identical to TRBD1. Per the germline V gene, CDR1 is MNHEY and CDR2 is SVGEGT. With 3 bases clipped from V and 4 bases from J, the junction kept 3 bases outside the gene matches. The CDR3 length is 14 residues. The CDR3 sequence: CASSYLQGNQPQHF. The CDR3 DNA follows: TGTGCCAGCAGTTATCTACAGGGGAATCAGCCCCAGCATTTT.